This record covers a single T cell receptor (beta chain). The antigen is unknown. Primers included in the PCR were 60 Vbeta and 13 Jbeta primers. Sequencing used immunoSEQ multiplex PCR; TCRdb keeps in-frame clones, though not all of them. Here the sample spans more than 95,000 clones, over 70% being singletons. This specimen belongs to a study of cytomegalovirus exposure and HLA in healthy donors. For the study at large: As an earlier analysis found, about 179 million T cells yielded about 120 million unique TCR beta sequences. General study results and limits: The study put around 180 TCR beta chains on its list as cytomegalovirus-associated. In the analysis, some V segments, TRBV6-2 and TRBV6-3 included, were excluded as indistinguishable. Reportedly, cytomegalovirus status was diagnosed with high sensitivity and specificity.

This CDR3 comprises 15 residues. CDR1 and CDR2 (germline): SGHTA, FQGNSA. With 1 base clipped from V and 4 bases from J, the junction kept 6 bases outside the gene matches. The rearrangement links TRBV7-2 to TRBJ1-2; 7 bases fit TRBD1. The source of this sequence is a man younger than 35 in good health and CMV-seropositive. The specimen was PBMCs. CDR3 sequence: CASSLGSRQGYGYTF. In DNA form, the CDR3 reads TGTGCCAGCAGCTTAGGATCGAGACAGGGCTATGGCTACACCTTC.